The clone carrying this T cell receptor beta chain was seen at least ten times. These data originate in a study of T-cell reconstitution after alpha-beta-depleted transplantation in children. V lost 6 bases, J lost 3 bases, and 4 bases stayed unmatched. Germline V gives CDR1 LGHNT, CDR2 FRNRAP. The CDR3 runs to 15 residues. Unique molecular identifiers were incorporated into the prepared TCRbeta library. TCRdb recomputed calls from the PCR reads with MiXCR, one row per CDR3 protein. The sample has about 610,000 distinct CDR3 sequences, under 12% seen once. This clonotype was obtained from a human donor who donated a stem cell graft to a child with acute myeloid leukemia. The source material was PBMCs from the stem cell graft donor, sampled from the stem cell graft. The chain employs TRBV12-5 and TRBJ2-2; 10 positions match TRBD1. CDR3 amino acids: CASGPGQGYTGELFF. CDR3 nucleotide sequence: TGTGCTAGTGGCCCGGGACAGGGGTACACCGGGGAGCTGTTTTTT. The full variable domain, in which reference TRBV12-5 and TRBJ2-2 provide the parts outside the CDR3, is DARVTQTPRHKVTEMGQEVTMRCQPILGHNTVFWYRQTMMQGLELLAYFRNRAPLDDSGMPKDRFSAEMPDATLATLKIQPSEPRDSAVYFCASGPGQGYTGELFFGEGSRLTVL.